These 20 T cell receptor beta chains share one sample of origin, sequenced in a study of yellow fever vaccine responses in identical twins. TCRdb re-called the RT-PCR reads through MiXCR, storing one row per CDR3 protein. This table has roughly 36,000 distinct CDR3 sequences, less than 70% appearing once. Sequenced material: T cells from blood (PBMCs), unsorted or a sorted subset (not recorded which), taken before or after yellow fever vaccination (not recorded which). The origin of the receptors is a woman aged 18-35 years who received the yellow fever vaccine.

The chain carries TRBV5-1 and TRBJ2-7; 7 bases map to TRBD1. The germline CDR1 and CDR2 sequences are SGHRS and YFSETQ. This CDR3 is 14 amino acids long. V lost 4 bases, J lost 3 bases, and 7 bases stayed unmatched. CDR3 sequence: CASSTGQASYEQYF. CDR3 nucleotide sequence: TGCGCCAGCAGCACTGGACAGGCAAGCTACGAGCAGTACTTC.

This chain joins TRBV20-1 and TRBJ2-7; 10 bases align to TRBD2. This CDR3 is built from 14 residues. Germline CDR1 reads DFQATT; CDR2 reads SNEGSKA (reference sequence). V was pared by 3 bases and J by 3 bases, with 5 bases of the junction left unmatched. CDR3 sequence reads: CSASGLADYYEQYF. CDR3 nucleotide sequence: TGCAGTGCTAGTGGACTAGCGGACTACTACGAGCAGTACTTC.

V is TRBV24-1 and J is TRBJ1-2; D is ambiguous. CDR1 is KGHDR and CDR2 is SFDVKD in the germline V gene. V was trimmed by 3 bases and J by 3 bases, leaving 13 bases between them. CDR3 length: 15 amino acids. This CDR3 is CATSDEAEGDYGYTF. For the CDR3, the DNA is TGTGCCACCAGTGATGAGGCGGAGGGTGACTATGGCTACACCTTC.

This clonotype was seen a handful of times. In DNA form, the CDR3 reads TGTGCCAGCAGAAGCAGGGTACGAGAGACCCAGTACTTC. Its translation: CASRSRVRETQYF. The V gene is TRBV12-3 or TRBV12-4, the J gene TRBJ2-5, with a possible D match to TRBD1 (5 bases). Trimming removed 6 bases from V and 4 bases from J, with 12 bases in between. CDR3 size: 13 residues.

V and J are TRBV3-1 and TRBJ2-1; D remains unclear. Germline loops: CDR1 LGHDT, CDR2 YNNKEL (reference sequence). V lost 7 bases to trimming and J lost 6 bases, with 19 bases between them. CDR3 length: 15 residues. The CDR3 is CASTPHDGSANEQFF. DNA for the CDR3: TGTGCCAGCACCCCACACGATGGAAGCGCCAATGAGCAGTTCTTC.

The V and J genes are TRBV7-2 and TRBJ1-5; D is uncertain. Trimming stripped 1 base from V and 5 bases from J, with 12 bases between. The CDR3 length is 15 residues. Germline CDR1 SGHTA, CDR2 FQGNSA. CDR3 sequence reads: CASSLGLPFDQPQHF. In DNA, the CDR3 is TGTGCCAGCAGCTTAGGACTGCCTTTTGATCAGCCCCAGCATTTT.

The chain is built from TRBV4-2 and TRBJ1-1; weak D call: TRBD1 (5 bases). Trimming removed 1 base at V and 1 base at J, with 10 bases between. This CDR3 contains 15 residues. Germline V gene sequence: CDR1 LGHNA, CDR2 YNFKEQ. DNA for the CDR3: TGTGCCAGCAGCCAAGGGGGGGAACCGAACACTGAAGCTTTCTTT. Translating gives CASSQGGEPNTEAFF.

The genes are TRBV20-1 and TRBJ2-1; D call uncertain. The CDR3 runs to 13 residues. The germline gives CDR1 DFQATT, CDR2 SNEGSKA (reference sequence). For the CDR3, the DNA is TGCAGCGCGTCCCGTGGGATTGGTGATGAGCAGTTCTTC. Translating gives CSASRGIGDEQFF.

This clonotype was seen only a few times. This chain uses TRBV5-5 with TRBJ2-7; the D gene could be TRBD1 or TRBD2 (5 bases each). V was shortened by 4 bases and J by 3 bases, with 14 bases between the two germline ends. There are 14 residues in the CDR3. Germline lookup yields CDR1 SGHKS and CDR2 YYEKEE (reference sequence). The CDR3 nucleotides are TGTGCCAGCAGCCCCGGGACGGGACGCTACGAGCAGTACTTC. Its translation is CASSPGTGRYEQYF.

This clonotype was seen a handful of times. This chain joins TRBV23-1 and TRBJ2-7; 12 nucleotides agree with TRBD1. TRBV23-1 is flagged as an ORF with uncertain function. V shed 8 bases and J 1 base; nucleotides not matched to a gene: 3. This CDR3 is built from 14 residues. The CDR3 DNA follows: TGCGCCAGCTCGGGACAGGGGGCGTCCTACGAGCAGTACGTC. Protein sequence: CASSGQGASYEQYV.

This clonotype was counted once. This chain connects TRBV2 to TRBJ2-7; D not certain. Trimming shortened V by 6 bases and J by 7 bases, and 16 bases separated the two germline ends. Looked up from germline, CDR1 is SNHLY and CDR2 is FYNNEI. This CDR3 comprises 13 residues. The CDR3 bases are TGTGCCAGCAGGGACGGACCTAAGGGTGAGCAGTACTTC. Its translation: CASRDGPKGEQYF.

A single count supports this clonotype. At one of its ends the junction is not consistent with the germline gene, which may arise from a read error. V gene TRBV10-2 combines with J gene TRBJ2-3; 7 bases line up with TRBD1. CDR3 size: 14 residues. Germline V CDR1 and CDR2: WSHSY, SAAADI. The CDR3 is CASGEGGQTDTQYF. For the CDR3, the DNA is TGCGCCAGCGGTGAAGGGGGACAGACAGATACGCAGTATTTT.

The rearrangement uses TRBV20-1 and TRBJ2-1, with 11 positions matching TRBD1. V was clipped by 0 bases and J by 10 bases; unmatched bases: 8. Germline lookup yields CDR1 DFQATT and CDR2 SNEGSKA (reference sequence). CDR3 size: 15 residues. CDR3 coding DNA: TGCAGTGCTAGAGATGTAGGACAGGGGGCTCAGGAGCAGTTCTTC. This gives the protein CSARDVGQGAQEQFF.

This chain connects TRBV28 to TRBJ1-5, with a tentative D call TRBD1 (6 bases). This CDR3 region has 14 residues. Germline CDR1 MDHEN, CDR2 SYDVKM. With 4 bases removed from V and 9 bases from J, the gap between germline ends came to 16 bases. For the CDR3, the DNA is TGTGCCAGCAGTTACACGACAGGTTCTATGCCCCAGCATTTT. Protein product: CASSYTTGSMPQHF.

This clonotype turned up a few times. The chain has TRBV2 and TRBJ1-5; D not certain. Germline values: CDR1 SNHLY, CDR2 FYNNEI. The CDR3 runs to 13 residues. V was shortened by 7 bases and J by 4 bases, with 11 bases between the two germline ends. This chain's CDR3 is CASTAWENQPQHF. The CDR3 bases are TGTGCCAGCACCGCGTGGGAGAATCAGCCCCAGCATTTT.

The V call is TRBV19, the J call TRBJ1-1; D unresolved. This CDR3 comprises 12 residues. Germline loops: CDR1 LNHDA, CDR2 SQIVND (reference sequence). Trimming removed 7 bases at V and 5 bases at J, with 11 bases between. CDR3 residues: CASKLGQTEAFF. DNA of the CDR3: TGTGCCAGTAAGTTAGGGCAGACTGAAGCTTTCTTT.

This clonotype was recorded a few times. The V call is TRBV18, the J call TRBJ2-7, with D perhaps TRBD2 (5 bases). V was clipped by 3 bases and J by 0 bases, with 12 bases between them. Germline CDR1 KGHSH, CDR2 LQKENI. This CDR3 contains 15 residues. This CDR3 is CASSPSSTHSYEQYF. CDR3 coding DNA: TGTGCCAGCTCACCTTCTAGCACCCACTCCTACGAGCAGTACTTC.

The chain uses TRBV11-3 and TRBJ2-1; 8 bases match TRBD1. The V and J ends lost 3 bases and 6 bases, in that order; junction bases with no gene match: 7. This CDR3 contains 15 residues. Per the germline V gene, CDR1 is SGHNT and CDR2 is YENEEA. The CDR3 sequence: CASSLDGQGSNEQFF. The CDR3, as DNA: TGTGCCAGCAGCTTGGACGGACAGGGTTCCAATGAGCAGTTCTTC. The full variable domain, with the rest looked up from reference TRBV11-3 and TRBJ2-1, is EAGVVQSPRYKIIEKKQPVAFWCNPISGHNTLYWYLQNLGQGPELLIRYENEEAVDDSQLPKDRFSAERLKGVDSTLKIQPAELGDSAVYLCASSLDGQGSNEQFFGPGTRLTVL.

This clonotype was observed a handful of times. CDR3 sequence: CASSEGAGLQFF. For the CDR3, the DNA is TGTGCCAGCAGTGAAGGGGCGGGACTCCAGTTCTTC. The chain links TRBV2 to TRBJ2-1; D is perhaps TRBD2 (6 bases). Germline V gene sequence: CDR1 SNHLY, CDR2 FYNNEI. Deletions cut 1 base from V and 13 bases from J, with 11 bases between. The CDR3 runs 12 residues.

V is TRBV5-1 and J is TRBJ2-7, with 9 bases identical to TRBD1. Germline CDR1 reads SGHRS; CDR2 reads YFSETQ. V dropped 4 bases and J dropped 2; count of bases not matched to a gene: 10. CDR3 length equals 16 residues. CDR3 loop: CASSPTPGQGTYEQYV. The CDR3 DNA follows: TGCGCCAGCAGCCCGACCCCGGGACAGGGCACCTACGAGCAGTACGTC.